This TCR beta chain was sequenced for a study of cytomegalovirus exposure and HLA in healthy donors. General observations from the study: Available immune exposure information covered CMV serostatus only.

The count of this clone is one. Its matching antigen is unknown. Other DNA sequences of this sample code for an identical CDR3. Use of 60 Vbeta and 13 Jbeta primers characterized the PCR. The assay was immunoSEQ multiplex PCR, and TCRdb's table has in-frame clones only and misses some. The data hold 90,000 or so clones, with about 80% observed a single time. CDR3 length equals 13 residues. CDR1 MNHEY and CDR2 SVGAGI come from the germline V gene. The trim removed 5 bases at V and 7 bases at J, leaving 5 bases unmatched. This rearrangement joins TRBV6-5 to TRBJ1-5, with TRBD1 matching 7 bases. This TCR came from a woman aged 50 to 60 in good health and CMV-seropositive. Sequencing was done on a sample of PBMCs. DNA of the CDR3: TGTGCCAGCAGTAGACAGGGCGGGCAGCCCCAGCATTTT. Translation: CASSRQGGQPQHF.